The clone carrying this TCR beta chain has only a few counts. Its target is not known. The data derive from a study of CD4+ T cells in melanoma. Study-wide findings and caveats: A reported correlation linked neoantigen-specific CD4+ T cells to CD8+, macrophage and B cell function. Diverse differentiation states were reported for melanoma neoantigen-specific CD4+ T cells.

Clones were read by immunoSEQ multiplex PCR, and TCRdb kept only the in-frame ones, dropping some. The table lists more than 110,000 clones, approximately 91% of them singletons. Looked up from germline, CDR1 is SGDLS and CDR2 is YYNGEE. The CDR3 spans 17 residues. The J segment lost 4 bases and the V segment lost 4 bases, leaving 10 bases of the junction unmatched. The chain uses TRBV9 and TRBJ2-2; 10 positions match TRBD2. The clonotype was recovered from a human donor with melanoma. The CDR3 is CASSLQGAGGRTGELFF. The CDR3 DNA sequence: TGTGCCAGCAGCCTCCAGGGAGCGGGGGGGCGCACCGGGGAGCTGTTTTTT.